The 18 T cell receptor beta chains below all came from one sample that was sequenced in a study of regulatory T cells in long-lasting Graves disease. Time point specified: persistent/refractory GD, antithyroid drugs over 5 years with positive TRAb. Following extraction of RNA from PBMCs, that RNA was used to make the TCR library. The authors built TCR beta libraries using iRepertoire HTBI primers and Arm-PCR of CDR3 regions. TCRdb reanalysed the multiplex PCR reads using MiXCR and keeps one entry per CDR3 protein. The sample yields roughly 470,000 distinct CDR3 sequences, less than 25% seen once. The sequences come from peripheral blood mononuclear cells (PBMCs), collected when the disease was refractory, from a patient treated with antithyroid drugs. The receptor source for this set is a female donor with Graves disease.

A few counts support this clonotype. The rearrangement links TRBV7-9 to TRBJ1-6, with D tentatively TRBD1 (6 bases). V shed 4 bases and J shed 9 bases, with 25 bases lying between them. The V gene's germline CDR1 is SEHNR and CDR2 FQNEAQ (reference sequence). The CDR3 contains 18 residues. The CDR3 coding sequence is TGTGCCAGCAGCTCCCGAAGGGACACACAGGGACACATTTCACCCCTCCACTTT. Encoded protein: CASSSRRDTQGHISPLHF.

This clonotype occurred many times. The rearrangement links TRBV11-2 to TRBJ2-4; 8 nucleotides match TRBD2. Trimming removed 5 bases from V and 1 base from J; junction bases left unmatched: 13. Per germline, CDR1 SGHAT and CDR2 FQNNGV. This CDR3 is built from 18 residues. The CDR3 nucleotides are TGTGCCAGCAGCCAGATCATAGCGGGGCAGTCTGCCAAAAACATTCAGTACTTC. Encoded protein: CASSQIIAGQSAKNIQYF.

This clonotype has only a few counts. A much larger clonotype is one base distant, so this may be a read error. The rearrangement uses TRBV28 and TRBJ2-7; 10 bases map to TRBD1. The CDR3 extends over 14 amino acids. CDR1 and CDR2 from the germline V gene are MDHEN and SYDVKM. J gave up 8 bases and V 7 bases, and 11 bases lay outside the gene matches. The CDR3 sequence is CASKDRGQFYKQYF. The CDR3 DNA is TGTGCCAGCAAAGACAGGGGGCAATTTTACAAGCAGTACTTC.

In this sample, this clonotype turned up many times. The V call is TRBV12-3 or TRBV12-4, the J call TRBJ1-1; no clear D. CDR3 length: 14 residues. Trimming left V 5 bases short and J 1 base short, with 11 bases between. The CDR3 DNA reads TGTGCCAGCAGTACGGCGGGCGCGAACACTGAAGCTTTCTTT. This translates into CASSTAGANTEAFF.

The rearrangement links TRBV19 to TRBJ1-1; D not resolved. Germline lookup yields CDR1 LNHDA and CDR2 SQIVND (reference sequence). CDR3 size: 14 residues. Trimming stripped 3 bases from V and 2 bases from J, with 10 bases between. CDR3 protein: CASSIHQKNTEAFF. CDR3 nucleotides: TGTGCCAGTAGTATTCACCAGAAAAACACTGAAGCTTTCTTT.

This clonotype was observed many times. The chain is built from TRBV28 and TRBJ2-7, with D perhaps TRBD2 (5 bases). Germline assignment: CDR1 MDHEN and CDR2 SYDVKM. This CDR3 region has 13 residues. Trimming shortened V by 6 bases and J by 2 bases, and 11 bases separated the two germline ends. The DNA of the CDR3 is TGTGCCAGCAGGCCCCGGGGAACCTACGAGCAGTACTTC. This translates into CASRPRGTYEQYF. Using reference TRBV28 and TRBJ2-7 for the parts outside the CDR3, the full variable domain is DVKVTQSSRYLVKRTGEKVFLECVQDMDHENMFWYRQDPGLGLRLIYFSYDVKMKEKGDIPEGYSVSREKKERFSLILESASTNQTSMYLCASRPRGTYEQYFGPGTRLTVT.

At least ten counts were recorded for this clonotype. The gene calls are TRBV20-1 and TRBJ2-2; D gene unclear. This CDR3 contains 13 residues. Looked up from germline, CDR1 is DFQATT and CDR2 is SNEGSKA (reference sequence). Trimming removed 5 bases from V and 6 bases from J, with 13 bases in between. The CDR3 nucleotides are TGCAGTGCTCTTCAAAGTGTGGCCGGGGAGCTGTTTTTT. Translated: CSALQSVAGELFF.

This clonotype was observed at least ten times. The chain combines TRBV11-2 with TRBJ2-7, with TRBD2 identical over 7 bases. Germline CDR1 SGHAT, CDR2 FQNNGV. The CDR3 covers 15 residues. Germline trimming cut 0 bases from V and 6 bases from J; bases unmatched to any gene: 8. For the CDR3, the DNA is TGTGCCAGCAGCTTAGATGGGACTAAGGCTGCCGAGCAGTACTTC. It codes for CASSLDGTKAAEQYF.

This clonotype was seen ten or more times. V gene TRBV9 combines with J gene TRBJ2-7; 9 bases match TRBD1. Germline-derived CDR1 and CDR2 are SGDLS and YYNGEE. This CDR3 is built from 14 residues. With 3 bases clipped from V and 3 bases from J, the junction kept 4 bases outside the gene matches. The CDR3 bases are TGTGCCAGCAGCGCCCGGGACAGGGACTACGAGCAGTACTTC. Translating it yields CASSARDRDYEQYF.

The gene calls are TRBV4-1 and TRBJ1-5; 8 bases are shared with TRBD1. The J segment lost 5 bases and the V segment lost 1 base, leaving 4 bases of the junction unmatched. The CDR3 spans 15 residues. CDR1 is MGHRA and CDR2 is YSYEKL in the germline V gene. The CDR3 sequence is CASSQGVTGDQPQHF. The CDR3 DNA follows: TGCGCCAGCAGCCAAGGTGTGACAGGGGATCAGCCCCAGCATTTT.

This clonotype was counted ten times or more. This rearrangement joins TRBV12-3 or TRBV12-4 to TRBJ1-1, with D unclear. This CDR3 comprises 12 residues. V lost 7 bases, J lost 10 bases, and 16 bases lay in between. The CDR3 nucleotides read TGTGCCAGCACTTCATCCCCGGAGAGAGCTTTCTTT. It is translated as CASTSSPERAFF.

CDR3 loop: CASSQDVVFNEQFF. The DNA for the CDR3 is TGTGCCAGCAGCCAAGATGTGGTGTTCAATGAGCAGTTCTTC. The V and J genes are TRBV3-1 and TRBJ2-1; D call uncertain. Germline V lookup: CDR1 LGHDT, CDR2 YNNKEL (reference sequence). Trimming stripped 0 bases from V and 6 bases from J, with 9 bases between. This CDR3 contains 14 residues.

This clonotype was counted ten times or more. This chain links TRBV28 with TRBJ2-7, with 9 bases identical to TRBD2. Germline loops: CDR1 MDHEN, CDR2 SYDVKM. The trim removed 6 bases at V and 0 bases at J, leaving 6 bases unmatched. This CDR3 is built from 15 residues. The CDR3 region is CASRPSGVSSYEQYF. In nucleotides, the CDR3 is TGTGCCAGCAGACCTAGCGGGGTTAGCTCCTACGAGCAGTACTTC. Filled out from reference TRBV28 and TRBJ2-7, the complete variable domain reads DVKVTQSSRYLVKRTGEKVFLECVQDMDHENMFWYRQDPGLGLRLIYFSYDVKMKEKGDIPEGYSVSREKKERFSLILESASTNQTSMYLCASRPSGVSSYEQYFGPGTRLTVT.

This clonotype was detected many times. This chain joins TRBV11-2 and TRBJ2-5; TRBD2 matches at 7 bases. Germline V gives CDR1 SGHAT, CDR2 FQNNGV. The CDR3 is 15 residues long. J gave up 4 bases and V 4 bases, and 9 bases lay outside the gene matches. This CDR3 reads CASSSGGGPRETQYF. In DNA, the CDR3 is TGTGCCAGCAGCTCCGGGGGAGGGCCAAGAGAGACCCAGTACTTC.

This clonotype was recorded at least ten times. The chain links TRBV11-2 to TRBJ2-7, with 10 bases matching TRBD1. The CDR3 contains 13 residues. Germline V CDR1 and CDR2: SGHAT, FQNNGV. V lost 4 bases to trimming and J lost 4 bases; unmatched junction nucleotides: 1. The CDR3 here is CASSSDRGYEQYF. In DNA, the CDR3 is TGTGCCAGCAGCTCGGACAGGGGGTACGAGCAGTACTTC.

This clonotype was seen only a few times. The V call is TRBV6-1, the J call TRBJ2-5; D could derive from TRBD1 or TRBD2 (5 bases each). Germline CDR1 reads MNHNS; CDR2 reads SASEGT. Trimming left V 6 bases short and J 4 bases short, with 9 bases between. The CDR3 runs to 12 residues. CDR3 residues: CASRGTAETQYF. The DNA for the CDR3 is TGTGCCAGCAGAGGGACCGCAGAGACCCAGTACTTC.

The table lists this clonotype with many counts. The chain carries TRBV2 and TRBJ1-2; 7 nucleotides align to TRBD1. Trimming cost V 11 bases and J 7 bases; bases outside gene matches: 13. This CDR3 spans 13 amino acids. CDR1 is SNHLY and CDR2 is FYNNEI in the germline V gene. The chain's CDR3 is CAGGTVYGAGYTF. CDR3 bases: TGTGCCGGAGGGACAGTCTACGGGGCTGGCTACACCTTC.

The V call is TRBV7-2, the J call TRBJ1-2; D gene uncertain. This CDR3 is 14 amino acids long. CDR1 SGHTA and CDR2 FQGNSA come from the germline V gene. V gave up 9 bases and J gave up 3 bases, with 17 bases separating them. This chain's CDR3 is CASSFPRGDYGYTF. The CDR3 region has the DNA TGTGCCAGTAGTTTCCCTCGGGGAGACTATGGCTACACCTTC.